These 7 T cell receptor beta chains originate from one sample sequenced in a study of human T cells and chemical hapten exposure. Each CDR3 protein gets one entry after TCRdb re-called the RACE reads with MiXCR. The sample has about 70,000 distinct CDR3 sequences, about 6.5% seen once. The time point is: healthy volunteer bleed at 6 weeks. Total RNA came from unfractionated whole blood. The sequenced sample was whole blood. The receptors originated from a female donor in good health. Some clones in this sample may be carry-over from other donors' samples.

This chain uses TRBV25-1 with TRBJ2-2, with TRBD2 matching over 14 bases. The V gene's germline CDR1 is MGHDK and CDR2 SYGVNS. The junction had 10 bases not matched to a gene; V was cut back by 2 bases and J by 5 bases. The CDR3 spans 19 residues. The CDR3 nucleotides read TGTGCCAGCAGTGAAGGCTCCATTGGACTAGCGGGAGGTACCGGGGAGCTGTTTTTT. It yields the protein CASSEGSIGLAGGTGELFF.

This clonotype was observed a handful of times. This chain links TRBV27 with TRBJ2-7; 9 bases are a match to TRBD1. The CDR3 has 14 residues. Germline loops: CDR1 MNHEY, CDR2 SMNVEV (reference sequence). V shed 3 bases and J 5 bases; nucleotides not matched to a gene: 5. The CDR3 region is CASSLWTGDDEQYF. As DNA, the CDR3 is TGTGCCAGCAGTTTGTGGACAGGGGACGACGAGCAGTACTTC.

This clonotype was seen at least ten times. This chain joins TRBV28 and TRBJ2-7, with 12 nucleotides matching TRBD2. Germline V lookup: CDR1 MDHEN, CDR2 SYDVKM. V gave up 4 bases and J gave up 2 bases; unmatched junction bases: 3. This CDR3 spans 15 amino acids. Here the CDR3 reads CASSSRLAGAYEQYF. In DNA form, the CDR3 reads TGTGCCAGCAGTTCGCGACTAGCGGGAGCCTACGAGCAGTACTTC.

This clonotype came up many times. The chain is built from TRBV20-1 and TRBJ2-7; 10 bases match TRBD2. Looked up from germline, CDR1 is DFQATT and CDR2 is SNEGSKA (reference sequence). The CDR3 extends over 14 amino acids. V lost 4 bases and J lost 2; bases outside the gene matches: 5. CDR3 bases: TGCAGTGCTACTGGGACTAGCGTAGCCTACGAGCAGTACTTC. Amino acids: CSATGTSVAYEQYF.

This clonotype was seen at least ten times. This chain joins TRBV12-3 or TRBV12-4 and TRBJ2-4; D may be TRBD1 (6 bases). The ends were cut back, 3 bases at V and 1 base at J, with 10 bases in the middle. The CDR3 is made up of 15 amino acids. CDR3 in amino acids: CASSLGAFAKNIQYF. CDR3 DNA: TGTGCCAGCAGTTTGGGGGCGTTCGCCAAAAACATTCAGTACTTC.

This clonotype was picked up a small number of times. The chain is built from TRBV7-9 and TRBJ1-1; TRBD1 might be the D (5 bases). Germline V gene sequence: CDR1 SEHNR, CDR2 FQNEAQ (reference sequence). V was shortened by 2 bases and J by 12 bases, with 19 bases between the two germline ends. The CDR3 consists of 14 residues. As DNA, the CDR3 is TGTGCCAGCAGCTTAAGAAACACGGGGCCCCCGACTTTCTTT. The encoded protein is CASSLRNTGPPTFF.

This clonotype occurred many times. V and J are TRBV20-1 and TRBJ1-3; no firm D call. The CDR3 is made up of 13 amino acids. Germline assignment: CDR1 DFQATT and CDR2 SNEGSKA (reference sequence). V gave up 2 bases and J gave up 2 bases, with 7 bases separating them. CDR3 loop: CSARSTTGNTIYF. The CDR3 coding sequence is TGCAGTGCTAGAAGTACGACTGGAAACACCATATATTTT.